This T cell receptor beta chain appears in the sequencing data of a study of blood T cell repertoires in COVID-19. The germline gives CDR1 SGHNT, CDR2 YENEEA. This CDR3 has 16 residues. V gave up 0 bases and J gave up 6 bases; unmatched junction bases: 6. Measured with immunoSEQ multiplex PCR; TCRdb has only the in-frame clones, and not every one. This sample has 170,000 or so clones, with more than 75% found just once. This clone has only one observation. This receptor was obtained from a woman in her fifties or sixties who had recovered from COVID-19. Sequenced input: PBMCs or T cells enriched from blood (not recorded which). The J gene is TRBJ2-1, the V gene TRBV11-3, with 9 bases identical to TRBD2. In nucleotides, the CDR3 is TGTGCCAGCAGCTTAGAGCCGGGACTAGCTAGCAATGAGCAGTTCTTC. Translation gives CASSLEPGLASNEQFF.